Shown below are 24 T cell receptor beta chains from a single sample sequenced in a study of cytomegalovirus exposure and HLA in healthy donors. The PCR ran on 60 Vbeta and 13 Jbeta primers. Sequencing was performed with immunoSEQ multiplex PCR; in TCRdb, only in-frame clones are kept and a portion is missing. The table shows roughly 150,000 clones, with approximately 80% occurring only once. The sample comprised PBMCs. Source of these receptors: a male donor in good health and CMV-seronegative.

This chain joins TRBV5-4 and TRBJ2-7; TRBD1 aligns across 10 bases. Germline CDR1 reads SGHNT; CDR2 reads YYREEE (reference sequence). The CDR3 sequence is 15 residues long. V trimming: 3 bases; J trimming: 4 bases; junction bases outside the gene matches: 7. The CDR3 DNA is TGTGCCAGCAGCTCCGGGACAGGGGACCCATACGAGCAGTACTTC. It codes for CASSSGTGDPYEQYF.

This sequence joins TRBV5-1 and TRBJ1-4; D is undetermined. V lost 0 bases, J lost 4 bases, and 7 bases lay in between. The CDR3 loop spans 14 amino acids. The germline gives CDR1 SGHRS, CDR2 YFSETQ. DNA for the CDR3: TGCGCCAGCAGCTTGGAACAGATTAATGAAAAACTGTTTTTT. Its protein is CASSLEQINEKLFF.

This chain links TRBV5-1 with TRBJ1-1, with 8 bases matching TRBD1. This CDR3 spans 16 amino acids. The junction had 6 bases not matched to a gene; V was cut back by 0 bases and J by 2 bases. Germline CDR1 and CDR2: SGHRS and YFSETQ. The CDR3 here is CASSLAWTGKNTEAFF. DNA for the CDR3: TGCGCCAGCAGCTTGGCCTGGACAGGGAAAAACACTGAAGCTTTCTTT.

This sequence joins TRBV9 and TRBJ2-7; a weak D match, TRBD2 (6 bases). Germline CDR1 SGDLS, CDR2 YYNGEE. The V end lost 0 bases, the J end lost 3 bases, and 13 bases lay between the germline ends. The CDR3 extends over 15 amino acids. CDR3 nucleotide sequence: TGTGCCAGCAGCGTAGATCCCACTAGCTTCTACGAGCAGTACTTC. It specifies CASSVDPTSFYEQYF.

The chain combines TRBV9 with TRBJ2-5; the D gene is possibly TRBD1 (5 bases). CDR1 and CDR2 (germline): SGDLS, YYNGEE. V lost 2 bases and J 4 bases, leaving 15 bases between the germline ends. The CDR3 has 15 amino acids. DNA for the CDR3: TGTGCCAGCAGCGTGGGGCAGGGTGGTCGAGAGACCCAGTACTTC. Translation: CASSVGQGGRETQYF.

V and J are TRBV19 and TRBJ2-1, with a tentative D call TRBD2 (6 bases). The CDR3 loop spans 15 amino acids. With 8 bases removed from V and 3 bases from J, the gap between germline ends came to 17 bases. CDR1 and CDR2 (germline): LNHDA, SQIVND (reference sequence). CDR3 in amino acids: CASGGTGSDYNEQFF. CDR3 bases: TGTGCCAGTGGGGGGACCGGGTCAGACTACAATGAGCAGTTCTTC.

The rearrangement links TRBV6-1 to TRBJ1-5, with D hard to call. CDR3 size: 13 residues. Trimming cost V 8 bases and J 6 bases, with 14 bases left between them. Germline CDR1 is MNHNS and CDR2 is SASEGT. The CDR3 reads CASSDSRGQPQHF. CDR3 bases: TGTGCCAGCTCTGACTCCAGAGGTCAGCCCCAGCATTTT.

The rearrangement links TRBV4-2 to TRBJ2-4, with a tentative D call TRBD1 (5 bases). Germline V CDR1 and CDR2: LGHNA, YNFKEQ. The V and J ends lost 0 bases and 12 bases respectively, with 18 bases between them. CDR3 length equals 15 residues. The CDR3 region is CASSQERGGGHSQYF. Written as DNA, the CDR3 is TGTGCCAGCAGCCAAGAACGAGGTGGCGGACACAGTCAGTACTTC.

This chain uses TRBV5-1 with TRBJ2-4; 15 nucleotides line up with TRBD2. This CDR3 is 19 amino acids long. V gave up 3 bases and J gave up 0 bases; unmatched junction bases: 7. CDR1 SGHRS and CDR2 YFSETQ come from the germline V gene. This CDR3 is CASSSGGTSGGIAKNIQYF. Here the CDR3 DNA reads TGCGCCAGCAGCTCGGGAGGGACTAGCGGGGGGATAGCCAAAAACATTCAGTACTTC.

About this clone itself: At one of its ends the junction is not consistent with the germline gene, which may arise from a read error. The chain combines TRBV18 with TRBJ2-7; 13 nucleotides match TRBD2. This CDR3 has 14 residues. The germline V gene encodes CDR1 KGHSH and CDR2 LQKENI. In DNA, the CDR3 is TGTGCCAGCTCTGGGACTAGCGGGATCTACGGGCAGTACTTC. Its translation is CASSGTSGIYGQYF.

The V gene is TRBV18, the J gene TRBJ2-3, with TRBD2 matching over 10 bases. Per germline, CDR1 KGHSH and CDR2 LQKENI. CDR3 length equals 17 residues. Trimming at V came to 1 base and at J to 4 bases, leaving 8 bases not matched to a gene. CDR3 in DNA: TGTGCCAGCTCACCACGGGGAGCGGGGGGGCCTTCAGATACGCAGTATTTT. Translated, it gives CASSPRGAGGPSDTQYF.

The rearrangement links TRBV9 to TRBJ2-5, with 10 positions matching TRBD2. Germline trimming cut 6 bases from V and 2 bases from J; bases unmatched to any gene: 7. The CDR3 runs 15 residues. Germline CDR1 reads SGDLS; CDR2 reads YYNGEE. The CDR3 bases are TGTGCCAGCACCCCCTCAGCGGGGGGGCAAGAGACCCAGTACTTC. Its protein product is CASTPSAGGQETQYF.

The chain employs TRBV7-3 and TRBJ2-1; unclear D gene. CDR3 length equals 12 residues. Looked up from germline, CDR1 is SGHTA and CDR2 is FQGTGA. V lost 0 bases to trimming and J lost 7 bases, with 4 bases between them. For the CDR3, the DNA is TGTGCCAGCAGCTTAACTAGAAATGAGCAGTTCTTC. It translates to CASSLTRNEQFF.

V gene TRBV11-2 combines with J gene TRBJ2-3, with D maybe TRBD2 (5 bases). Germline V gives CDR1 SGHAT, CDR2 FQNNGV. This CDR3 has 14 residues. Trimming left V 3 bases short and J 0 bases short, with 7 bases between. The CDR3 sequence is CASSFSGSTDTQYF. The DNA for the CDR3 is TGTGCCAGCAGCTTCAGCGGAAGCACAGATACGCAGTATTTT.

The table lists this clone with a few counts. V usage is TRBV10-2 and J usage is TRBJ1-1, with D uncertain. Trimming pared 3 bases from V and 0 bases from J, leaving 5 bases between. CDR3 size: 13 residues. From germline, CDR1 is WSHSY and CDR2 SAAADI. CDR3 DNA: TGCGCCAGCAGTGAACAGCTGAACACTGAAGCTTTCTTT. Encoded protein: CASSEQLNTEAFF.

CDR3 sequence (DNA): TGCGCCAGCAGCTTTGGGAGGTACTACAATGAGCAGTTCTTC. Translation: CASSFGRYYNEQFF. The rearrangement uses TRBV5-1 and TRBJ2-1, with D possibly being TRBD2 (6 bases). The germline CDR1 and CDR2 sequences are SGHRS and YFSETQ. Trimming pared 2 bases from V and 3 bases from J, leaving 9 bases between. This CDR3 region has 14 residues. Full variable domain (rest looked up from reference TRBV5-1 and TRBJ2-1): KAGVTQTPRYLIKTRGQQVTLSCSPISGHRSVSWYQQTPGQGLQFLFEYFSETQRNKGNFPGRFSGRQFSNSRSEMNVSTLELGDSALYLCASSFGRYYNEQFFGPGTRLTVL.

This clone appeared a few times. The chain employs TRBV30 and TRBJ1-2; TRBD1 is a possible D gene (5 bases). The CDR3 is 13 amino acids. Germline CDR1 is GTSNPN and CDR2 is SVGIG (reference sequence). Trimming cost V 4 bases and J 3 bases, with 12 bases left between them. CDR3 DNA: TGTGCCTGGAAGGGACTGAAGTACTATGGCTACACCTTC. Residues: CAWKGLKYYGYTF.

The J gene is TRBJ2-3, the V gene TRBV7-6; unclear D gene. Trimming cost V 3 bases and J 1 base, with 8 bases left between them. The length of the CDR3 is 14 residues. Germline V lookup: CDR1 SGHVS, CDR2 FNYEAQ. This CDR3 is CASSFRLGTDTQYF. The CDR3, as DNA: TGTGCCAGCAGCTTTAGATTAGGCACAGATACGCAGTATTTT.

The gene calls are TRBV4-3 and TRBJ2-7; possibly TRBD2 for D (6 bases). Trimming cost V 0 bases and J 3 bases, with 27 bases left between them. The CDR3 contains 20 residues. Germline CDR1 LGHNA, CDR2 YSLEER. This CDR3 reads CASSQDFGRDFSGPHYEQYF. The CDR3 nucleotides are TGCGCCAGCAGCCAAGATTTCGGCAGGGACTTCTCGGGCCCCCACTACGAGCAGTACTTC.

Only one count was recorded for this clone. The chain employs TRBV12-5 and TRBJ1-1; maybe TRBD1 (6 bases). V lost 3 bases and J 5 bases, leaving 16 bases between the germline ends. The CDR3 spans 15 residues. CDR1 LGHNT and CDR2 FRNRAP come from the germline V gene. The CDR3 bases are TGTGCTAGTGGTTTCCCATCCACAGGGAGAACTGAAGCTTTCTTT. This codes for CASGFPSTGRTEAFF.

The chain's CDR3 is CASSPITQSSYEQYF. As DNA, the CDR3 is TGTGCCAGCAGCCCGATTACACAGAGCTCCTACGAGCAGTACTTC. The chain has TRBV7-8 and TRBJ2-7; D is unresolved. Germline V gene sequence: CDR1 SGHVS, CDR2 FQNEAQ. The CDR3 contains 15 residues. Trimming pared 5 bases from V and 0 bases from J, leaving 14 bases between.

The V and J genes are TRBV18 and TRBJ2-7; 7 bases fit TRBD2. Germline V lookup: CDR1 KGHSH, CDR2 LQKENI. The V gene end was trimmed by 3 bases and the J gene end by 3 bases; junction bases not matched to a gene: 23. CDR3 length: 20 residues. CDR3 in DNA: TGTGCCAGCTCACCCCTTCTGGCCCGGGACTACCTTTCTTTTAACTACGAGCAGTACTTC. Residues: CASSPLLARDYLSFNYEQYF.

The J gene is TRBJ2-7, the V gene TRBV5-1, with D tentatively TRBD2 (6 bases). The ends were cut back, 4 bases at V and 4 bases at J, with 12 bases in the middle. The CDR3 has 13 residues. Germline values: CDR1 SGHRS, CDR2 YFSETQ. CDR3 protein: CASSPVGGYEQYF. The CDR3 DNA sequence: TGCGCCAGCAGCCCCGTTGGGGGGTACGAGCAGTACTTC.

Of note for this clone: Different DNA sequences within this sample yield the same CDR3. This rearrangement joins TRBV7-3 to TRBJ2-1; 7 nucleotides line up with TRBD2. J lost 9 bases, V lost 5 bases, and 4 bases had no gene match. The CDR3 runs 12 residues. Germline CDR1 and CDR2: SGHTA and FQGTGA. CDR3 bases: TGTGCCAGCAGCCAGCCTAGCGGTGAGCAGTTCTTC. Protein: CASSQPSGEQFF.